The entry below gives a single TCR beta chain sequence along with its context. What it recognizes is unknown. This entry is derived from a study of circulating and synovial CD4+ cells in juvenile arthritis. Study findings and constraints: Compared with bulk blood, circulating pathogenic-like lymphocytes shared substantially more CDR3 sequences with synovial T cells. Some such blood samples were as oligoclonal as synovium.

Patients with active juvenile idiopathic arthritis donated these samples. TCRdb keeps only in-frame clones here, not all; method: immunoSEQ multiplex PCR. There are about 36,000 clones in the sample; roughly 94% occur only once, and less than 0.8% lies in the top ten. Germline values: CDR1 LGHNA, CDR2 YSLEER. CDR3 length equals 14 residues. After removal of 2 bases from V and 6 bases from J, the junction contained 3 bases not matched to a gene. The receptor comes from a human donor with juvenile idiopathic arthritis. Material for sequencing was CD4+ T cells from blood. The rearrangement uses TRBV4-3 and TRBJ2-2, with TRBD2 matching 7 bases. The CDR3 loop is CASSQTGGAGELFF. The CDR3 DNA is TGCGCCAGCAGCCAAACGGGAGGCGCCGGGGAGCTGTTTTTT.